The present T cell receptor beta chain was sequenced within a study of PD-L1 blockade in urothelial cancer. Across the whole study: Analysis of the blood was performed 3 weeks (second dose) and 6 weeks after treatment start.

Clones were read by immunoSEQ multiplex PCR, and TCRdb kept only the in-frame ones, dropping some. The table shows tens of thousands of clones, with about 82% occurring only once. V gave up 2 bases and J gave up 4 bases, with 13 bases separating them. There are 14 residues in the CDR3. Germline V gives CDR1 SGHNT, CDR2 YYREEE (reference sequence). Time point given: pretreatment peripheral blood. This clonotype was sampled from an elderly man with urothelial cancer. The genes are TRBV5-4 and TRBJ2-7, with a tentative D call TRBD2 (6 bases). The material was PBMCs, obtained around atezolizumab (anti-PD-L1) treatment. The CDR3 loop is CASSFGRGSYEQYF. The CDR3 region has the DNA TGTGCCAGCAGCTTTGGACGGGGGTCGTACGAGCAGTACTTC.